The 31 T cell receptor beta chains below come from one sample, sequenced in a study of PD-L1 blockade in urothelial cancer. The time point was: pretreatment peripheral blood. Assay used: immunoSEQ multiplex PCR; TCRdb lists only in-frame clones, some missing. The data show about 130,000 clones, 84% seen once. The specimen comprised PBMCs, sampled around atezolizumab (anti-PD-L1) treatment. These TCRs come from a man aged 45-60 years with urothelial cancer.

The genes are TRBV11-2 and TRBJ2-5; 9 bases match TRBD1. CDR1 and CDR2 from the germline V gene are SGHAT and FQNNGV. The CDR3 runs to 14 residues. Trimming removed 4 bases from V and 4 bases from J; junction bases left unmatched: 4. In DNA form, the CDR3 reads TGTGCCAGCAGCTCGGACAGGGGTTTAGAGACCCAGTACTTC. It yields the protein CASSSDRGLETQYF.

CDR3 residues: CASSERPGGEGIIPDEKLFF. The CDR3, as DNA: TGTGCCAGCAGTGAACGCCCGGGAGGGGAAGGAATAATCCCCGACGAAAAACTGTTTTTT. The V call is TRBV2, the J call TRBJ1-4, with D possibly being TRBD1 (5 bases). V dropped 2 bases and J dropped 8 bases, with 30 bases sitting between them. Per germline, CDR1 SNHLY and CDR2 FYNNEI. The CDR3 has 20 residues.

This clone has a handful of counts. The V gene is TRBV11-1, the J gene TRBJ2-3; 8 bases align to TRBD2. The ends lost 4 bases at V and 3 bases at J; junction bases unmatched: 6. CDR3 length: 15 residues. Germline lookup yields CDR1 SGHAT and CDR2 FQDESV (reference sequence). The CDR3 DNA reads as TGTGCCAGCAGCTCGGACAGACTAGCGACAGATACGCAGTATTTT. This codes for CASSSDRLATDTQYF.

This clone was seen a handful of times. The chain links TRBV7-9 to TRBJ2-2, with D unclear. V lost 2 bases and J lost 7, with 5 bases in between. The CDR3 is 12 residues long. Germline assignment: CDR1 SEHNR and CDR2 FQNEAQ (reference sequence). The CDR3 reads CASSLNIGELFF. The CDR3 coding sequence is TGTGCCAGCAGCTTAAATATCGGGGAGCTGTTTTTT.

The sample holds a few counts of this clone. The chain employs TRBV2 and TRBJ1-2; the match to TRBD1 covers 11 bases. This CDR3 has 15 residues. V shed 4 bases and J 2 bases; nucleotides not matched to a gene: 3. CDR1 and CDR2 from the germline V gene are SNHLY and FYNNEI. The CDR3 here is CASSGRDRGNYGYTF. In DNA, the CDR3 is TGTGCCAGCAGTGGTCGGGACAGGGGGAACTATGGCTACACCTTC.

This clone was counted between two and nine times. The chain uses TRBV27 and TRBJ1-1; the match to TRBD1 covers 7 bases. The CDR3 has 12 residues. Germline CDR1 is MNHEY and CDR2 is SMNVEV (reference sequence). With 6 bases clipped from V and 8 bases from J, the junction kept 6 bases outside the gene matches. For the CDR3, the DNA is TGTGCCAGCAGACACACAGGGGCGGAAGCTTTCTTT. It codes for CASRHTGAEAFF.

CDR3 sequence (DNA): TGCGCCAGCAGCCAAGAAGGCGGGAGGGCCTTTGAGACCCAGTACTTC. It codes for CASSQEGGRAFETQYF. The rearrangement joins TRBV4-1 to TRBJ2-5; 9 bases align to TRBD2. Germline V gene lookup returns CDR1 MGHRA and CDR2 YSYEKL. V lost 0 bases to trimming and J lost 5 bases; unmatched junction nucleotides: 7. This CDR3 is built from 16 residues.

The chain has TRBV30 and TRBJ1-6; possible D gene TRBD1, 6 bases. This CDR3 is 16 amino acids long. Germline assignment: CDR1 GTSNPN and CDR2 SVGIG (reference sequence). The germline V and J ends were trimmed by 2 bases and 2 bases, with 13 bases remaining between them. CDR3 coding DNA: TGTGCCTGGAGTACTGAAGGGGGAACCTATAATTCACCCCTCCACTTT. Amino acid sequence: CAWSTEGGTYNSPLHF.

This clone occurred once. J is TRBJ2-1 and V is TRBV29-1, with D perhaps matching TRBD2 (6 bases). Trimming stripped 6 bases from V and 1 base from J, with 16 bases between. The CDR3 is made up of 15 amino acids. Germline V gives CDR1 SQVTM, CDR2 ANQGSEA. For the CDR3, the DNA is TGCAGCGTCCAAGGGCCCGGGAGTTCCTACAATGAGCAGTTCTTC. It translates to CSVQGPGSSYNEQFF.

This sequence joins TRBV5-1 and TRBJ2-2; 10 bases align to TRBD2. The germline V gene encodes CDR1 SGHRS and CDR2 YFSETQ. CDR3 length equals 15 residues. J was trimmed by 3 bases and V by 4 bases; bases with no gene match: 3. The CDR3 nucleotides read TGCGCCAGCAGCATAGGGACTAGCGACACCGGGGAGCTGTTTTTT. Its translation: CASSIGTSDTGELFF.

The CDR3 loop is CASREDRGLTDTQYF. The CDR3 DNA is TGTGCCAGTAGAGAGGACAGGGGTTTAACAGATACGCAGTATTTT. V and J are TRBV19 and TRBJ2-3; 9 bases are shared with TRBD1. V shed 6 bases and J 3 bases; nucleotides not matched to a gene: 7. The length of the CDR3 is 15 residues. The germline V gene has CDR1 LNHDA and CDR2 SQIVND (reference sequence).

The V gene is TRBV28, the J gene TRBJ1-4; D might be TRBD1 (6 bases). CDR1 MDHEN and CDR2 SYDVKM come from the germline V gene. The length of the CDR3 is 16 residues. V was shortened by 2 bases and J by 7 bases, with 17 bases between the two germline ends. The CDR3 DNA reads TGTGCCAGCAGTTTAGGGGGCTGGCCAGGGAGTGAAAAACTGTTTTTT. This codes for CASSLGGWPGSEKLFF.

The chain has TRBV29-1 and TRBJ1-5; D is unresolved. Trimming cost V 6 bases and J 3 bases, with 12 bases left between them. Germline V gene lookup returns CDR1 SQVTM and CDR2 ANQGSEA. The CDR3 is 13 amino acids. The CDR3 bases are TGCAGCGTGAGGGCCGGTCTCAATCAGCCCCAGCATTTT. This gives the protein CSVRAGLNQPQHF.

The chain links TRBV15 to TRBJ2-5, with 13 bases aligning to TRBD2. This CDR3 is 19 amino acids long. The V gene end was trimmed by 0 bases and the J gene end by 7 bases; junction bases not matched to a gene: 14. Per the germline V gene, CDR1 is LNHNV and CDR2 is YYDKDF (reference sequence). The chain's CDR3 is CATSRENLGLAGTEVTQYF. The CDR3 DNA is TGTGCCACCAGCAGAGAAAACCTGGGACTAGCGGGAACCGAAGTGACCCAGTACTTC.

The CDR3 nucleotides are TGCGCCAGCAGCTTGCAGGTTCAAGCGGCGGCCGGGGAGCTGTTTTTT. Protein: CASSLQVQAAAGELFF. The chain combines TRBV5-1 with TRBJ2-2; a weak D match, TRBD2 (5 bases). Germline loops: CDR1 SGHRS, CDR2 YFSETQ. V dropped 1 base and J dropped 6 bases, with 16 bases sitting between them. The CDR3 is 16 amino acids.

The chain carries TRBV5-4 and TRBJ1-4; D may be TRBD1 (5 bases). Trimming took 4 bases from V and 8 from J, leaving 15 bases between them. Germline V CDR1 and CDR2: SGHNT, YYREEE (reference sequence). The CDR3 contains 14 residues. The CDR3 reads CASSREGPAEKLFF. The CDR3 DNA reads TGTGCCAGCAGCCGGGAGGGACCTGCGGAAAAACTGTTTTTT.

V gene TRBV11-2 combines with J gene TRBJ2-3, with TRBD1 as a possible D gene (6 bases). Trimming took 1 base from V and 1 from J, leaving 12 bases between them. The CDR3 loop spans 16 amino acids. Germline V gives CDR1 SGHAT, CDR2 FQNNGV. The CDR3 region has the DNA TGTGCCAGCAGCTTAGTCCTGGCAGGGGGCACAGATACGCAGTATTTT. This translates into CASSLVLAGGTDTQYF.

The chain recombines TRBV25-1 with TRBJ1-2, with a tentative D call TRBD1 (5 bases). Germline values: CDR1 MGHDK, CDR2 SYGVNS. The CDR3 length is 15 residues. Trimming shortened V by 6 bases and J by 3 bases, and 17 bases separated the two germline ends. The CDR3 DNA reads as TGTGCCAGCAGGCTCCGGCAGGGAACCGACTATGGCTACACCTTC. Translated, it gives CASRLRQGTDYGYTF.

V and J are TRBV19 and TRBJ2-3; 7 bases map to TRBD2. V was clipped by 7 bases and J by 7 bases; unmatched bases: 11. The CDR3 is 14 residues long. Germline V gene sequence: CDR1 LNHDA, CDR2 SQIVND (reference sequence). CDR3 in DNA: TGTGCCAGTAACTATGGCGGGAGTAAGAATACGCAGTATTTT. Translating gives CASNYGGSKNTQYF.

This chain joins TRBV5-1 and TRBJ2-3; 10 bases line up with TRBD2. The CDR3 totals 15 residues. The V gene end was trimmed by 4 bases and the J gene end by 1 base; junction bases not matched to a gene: 3. The V gene's germline CDR1 is SGHRS and CDR2 YFSETQ. The CDR3 DNA reads TGCGCCAGCAGCGAGCTAGCGGGGGGCACAGATACGCAGTATTTT. Its protein product is CASSELAGGTDTQYF.

The chain joins TRBV28 to TRBJ2-1; D unclear. Deletions cut 5 bases from V and 9 bases from J, with 17 bases between. Germline V CDR1 and CDR2: MDHEN, SYDVKM. The CDR3 totals 14 residues. CDR3 DNA: TGTGCCAGCAGTCTAAGACTGGGTGGCGGTGAGCAGTTCTTC. This translates into CASSLRLGGGEQFF.

This chain joins TRBV9 and TRBJ2-1; D is unresolved. CDR3 length: 14 residues. V was clipped by 4 bases and J by 8 bases, with 16 bases between them. Germline assignment: CDR1 SGDLS and CDR2 YYNGEE. CDR3 region: CASSFRMGLDEQFF. CDR3 nucleotide sequence: TGTGCCAGCAGCTTTAGAATGGGCTTGGATGAGCAGTTCTTC.

The chain recombines TRBV19 with TRBJ1-6; D gene ambiguous. Germline V lookup: CDR1 LNHDA, CDR2 SQIVND (reference sequence). Trimming stripped 7 bases from V and 6 bases from J, with 16 bases between. The CDR3 consists of 15 residues. CDR3 loop: CASMGTGVGNSPLHF. DNA of the CDR3: TGTGCCAGTATGGGCACCGGGGTAGGTAATTCACCCCTCCACTTT.

This chain connects TRBV7-9 to TRBJ2-3; possibly TRBD2 for D (5 bases). The V end lost 4 bases, the J end lost 1 base, and 15 bases lay between the germline ends. The germline CDR1 and CDR2 sequences are SEHNR and FQNEAQ (reference sequence). This CDR3 has 16 residues. This CDR3 reads CASSSSFRGRTDTQYF. CDR3 nucleotides: TGTGCCAGCAGCTCATCTTTTCGGGGTCGCACAGATACGCAGTATTTT.

In DNA, the CDR3 is TGTGCCATCAGTGAGTCGAAGGCAGGGGCAGTTGGTTTCTACGAGCAGTACTTC. Residues: CAISESKAGAVGFYEQYF. V and J are TRBV10-3 and TRBJ2-7; possible D gene TRBD1, 6 bases. V was pared by 0 bases and J by 3 bases, with 21 bases between. Germline CDR1 reads ENHRY; CDR2 reads SYGVKD. The CDR3 totals 18 residues.

The chain uses TRBV7-2 and TRBJ2-7; 7 positions agree with TRBD1. The CDR3 loop spans 14 amino acids. The V gene end was trimmed by 4 bases and the J gene end by 2 bases; junction bases not matched to a gene: 5. The germline V gene encodes CDR1 SGHTA and CDR2 FQGNSA. The CDR3 region is CASSSRQGTYEQYF. The DNA for the CDR3 is TGTGCCAGCAGCTCTCGACAGGGTACCTACGAGCAGTACTTC.

Only one count was recorded for this clone. The rearrangement links TRBV7-3 to TRBJ2-7; a possible D gene is TRBD2 (5 bases). Germline V lookup: CDR1 SGHTA, CDR2 FQGTGA. The ends were cut back, 1 base at V and 0 bases at J, with 13 bases in the middle. The CDR3 is 16 residues long. The CDR3 is CASSLIGVKSSYEQYF. CDR3 DNA: TGTGCCAGCAGCTTAATCGGGGTCAAAAGCTCCTACGAGCAGTACTTC.

This clone occurred once. V is TRBV7-9 and J is TRBJ1-4; 10 bases agree with TRBD1. The CDR3 is made up of 14 amino acids. Germline assignment: CDR1 SEHNR and CDR2 FQNEAQ (reference sequence). Trimming took 5 bases from V and 4 from J; bases not matched to a gene: 1. The CDR3 sequence is CASSRDRGNEKLFF. The CDR3 region has the DNA TGTGCCAGCAGCCGGGACAGGGGTAATGAAAAACTGTTTTTT.

This chain links TRBV7-9 with TRBJ2-3, with TRBD2 matching over 8 bases. Per the germline V gene, CDR1 is SEHNR and CDR2 is FQNEAQ (reference sequence). J was trimmed by 1 base and V by 3 bases; bases with no gene match: 3. The CDR3 covers 15 residues. In nucleotides, the CDR3 is TGTGCCAGCAGCTTCACTAGCGGTCGCACAGATACGCAGTATTTT. Residues: CASSFTSGRTDTQYF.

The table lists this clone with a count of one. The chain uses TRBV6-5 and TRBJ2-7, with 9 bases lining up with TRBD1. This CDR3 spans 14 amino acids. Germline CDR1 is MNHEY and CDR2 is SVGAGI. The V gene end was trimmed by 4 bases and the J gene end by 3 bases; junction bases not matched to a gene: 4. CDR3: CASSLGTGHYEQYF. The CDR3 DNA reads as TGTGCCAGCAGTTTAGGGACAGGGCACTACGAGCAGTACTTC.

The CDR3 nucleotides read TGTGCCAGCAGCTTAGGGGGACAACCGAAGGGGGATACGCAGTATTTT. As protein: CASSLGGQPKGDTQYF. This chain uses TRBV7-6 with TRBJ2-3; weak D call: TRBD1 (6 bases). Trimming left V 1 base short and J 6 bases short, with 17 bases between. The CDR3 has 16 amino acids. The germline V gene has CDR1 SGHVS and CDR2 FNYEAQ.